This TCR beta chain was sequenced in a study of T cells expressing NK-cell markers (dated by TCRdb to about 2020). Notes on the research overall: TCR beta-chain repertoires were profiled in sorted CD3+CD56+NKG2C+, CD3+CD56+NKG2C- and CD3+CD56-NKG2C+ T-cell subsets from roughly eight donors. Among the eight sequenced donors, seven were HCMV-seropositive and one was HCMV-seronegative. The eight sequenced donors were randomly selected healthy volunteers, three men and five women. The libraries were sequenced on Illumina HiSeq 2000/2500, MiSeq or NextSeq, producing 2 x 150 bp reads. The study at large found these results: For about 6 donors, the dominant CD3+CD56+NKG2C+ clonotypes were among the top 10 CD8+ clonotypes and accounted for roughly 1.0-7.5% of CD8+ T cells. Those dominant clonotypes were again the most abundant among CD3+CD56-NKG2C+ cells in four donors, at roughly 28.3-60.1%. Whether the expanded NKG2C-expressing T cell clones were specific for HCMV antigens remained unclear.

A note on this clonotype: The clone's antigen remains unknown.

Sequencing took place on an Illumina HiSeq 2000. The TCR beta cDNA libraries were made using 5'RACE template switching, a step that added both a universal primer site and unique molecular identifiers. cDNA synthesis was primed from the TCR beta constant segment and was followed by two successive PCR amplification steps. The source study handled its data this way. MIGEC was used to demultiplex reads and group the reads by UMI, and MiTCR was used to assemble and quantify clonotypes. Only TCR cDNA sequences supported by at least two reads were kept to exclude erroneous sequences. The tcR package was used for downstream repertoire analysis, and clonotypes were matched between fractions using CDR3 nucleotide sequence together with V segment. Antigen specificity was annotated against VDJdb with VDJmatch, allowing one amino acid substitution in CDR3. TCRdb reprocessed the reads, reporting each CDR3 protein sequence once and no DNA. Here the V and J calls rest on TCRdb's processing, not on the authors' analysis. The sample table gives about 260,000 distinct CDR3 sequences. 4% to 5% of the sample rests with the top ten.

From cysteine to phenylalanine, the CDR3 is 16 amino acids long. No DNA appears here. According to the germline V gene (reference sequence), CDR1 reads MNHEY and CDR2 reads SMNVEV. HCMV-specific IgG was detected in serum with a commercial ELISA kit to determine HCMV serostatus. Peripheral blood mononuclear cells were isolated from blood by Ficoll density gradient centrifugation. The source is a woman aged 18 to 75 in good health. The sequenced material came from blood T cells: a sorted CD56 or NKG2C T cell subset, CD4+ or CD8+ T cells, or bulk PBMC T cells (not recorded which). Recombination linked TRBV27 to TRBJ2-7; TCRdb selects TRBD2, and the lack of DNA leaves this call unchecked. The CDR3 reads CASSSLTSGSSYEQYF.